This TCR beta chain was captured in a study of Ad26.COV2.S vaccination and SARS-CoV-2 variants. Described treatment: about 20 received Ad26.COV2.S at low or high dose, single or two shots; about 5 received placebo; per-sample allocation not given. The samples date from day 63 after the first vaccine or placebo injection. The repertoire was sequenced with immunoSEQ multiplex PCR; TCRdb's copy has only in-frame clones and lacks some. Here the sample spans around 310,000 clones, 85% to 90% being singletons. The receptor was derived from a person between 18 and 60 years old who received the Ad26.COV2.S COVID-19 vaccine or a placebo. The material sequenced was peripheral blood, taken in a trial of Ad26.COV2.S vaccine versus placebo.

CDR3 bases: TGCGCCAGCAGCCAAGTTATGGAGGGCAGGTCCGCTGAAGCTTTCTTT. Translating it yields CASSQVMEGRSAEAFF. The chain employs TRBV4-1 and TRBJ1-1, with D uncertain. CDR1 and CDR2 from the germline V gene are MGHRA and YSYEKL. The CDR3 is made up of 16 amino acids. V shed 1 base and J shed 6 bases, with 18 bases lying between them.